This TCR beta chain was retrieved from a study of metastatic and nonmetastatic thyroid tumors. Thyroid surgery was performed in patients who had received no treatment beforehand. At least ten counts were recorded for this clone. MiXCR re-clonotyped the PCR reads for TCRdb. Counted here are approximately 90,000 clones, 10% to 15% occurring once; the ten biggest clones make up about 11%. With V trimmed by 5 bases and J by 0 bases, 6 bases remained unmatched. Germline lookup yields CDR1 SGHNT and CDR2 YYREEE (reference sequence). This CDR3 comprises 16 residues. This receptor was identified in a female donor with papillary thyroid cancer or a benign thyroid nodule (not recorded which). Some clones in this sample may be carry-over from other donors' samples. The source material was blood. V usage is TRBV5-4 and J usage is TRBJ2-3, with 10 bases lining up with TRBD2. CDR3 in amino acids: CASRTRTSGSTDTQYF. The CDR3 DNA is TGTGCCAGCAGGACTAGGACTAGCGGAAGCACAGATACGCAGTATTTT.